What follows describes a single TCR beta chain. These data are taken from a study of blood T cell repertoires in COVID-19. Study overall: COVID-19 samples from acute and convalescent phases originated in the United States, Italy and Spain. Sample material is recorded as cDNA or gDNA derived from T cells, B-cell-depleted T cells, or PBMCs.

This CDR3 contains 13 residues. The germline V gene has CDR1 MNHNS and CDR2 SASEGT. Trimming took off 6 bases at V and 4 bases at J, with 12 bases between the two ends. In the original analysis: Estimates of nucleated cell counts were drawn from the amplification of reference gene primers. Some clones are missing from TCRdb's copy, which holds only in-frame ones; the method was immunoSEQ multiplex PCR. V, J and clone size are taken as reported in that table, and D and trimming were inferred from the DNA itself. The sample holds 200,000 to 250,000 clones, around 81% seen once. This clonotype was sampled from a human donor in a cohort sampled during active COVID-19. The chain employs TRBV6-1 and TRBJ1-1; D gene uncertain. Sequencing input: peripheral blood. The CDR3 sequence: CASSLVVVTEAFF. CDR3 nucleotides: TGTGCCAGCAGCTTAGTAGTGGTCACTGAAGCTTTCTTT.